The next 15 T cell receptor beta chains were all read from a single sample in a study of T cells expressing NK-cell markers. TCRdb reprocessed the 5' RACE reads, keeping one entry per CDR3 protein, no DNA. Its table lists approximately 420,000 distinct CDR3 sequences. The sample comprised blood T cells: a sorted CD56 or NKG2C T cell subset, CD4+ or CD8+ T cells, or bulk PBMC T cells (not recorded which). These receptors all come from a woman between 45 and 65 years old in good health.

This sequence joins TRBV3-1 and TRBJ2-3. The germline V gene has CDR1 LGHDT and CDR2 YNNKEL (reference sequence). The CDR3 is 15 residues long. The CDR3 sequence is CASSQDQNRWNTQYF.

The V call is TRBV19, the J call TRBJ1-3. Germline V CDR1 and CDR2: LNHDA, SQIVND (reference sequence). The CDR3 covers 13 residues. The CDR3 spells CASRFSIGNTIYF. The entire variable domain, with the rest obtained from reference TRBV19 and TRBJ1-3, is as follows: DGGITQSPKYLFRKEGQNVTLSCEQNLNHDAMYWYRQDPGQGLRLIYYSQIVNDFQKGDIAEGYSVSREKKESFPLTVTSAQKNPTAFYLCASRFSIGNTIYFGEGSWLTVV.

Here the CDR3 reads CASSQRSGRETQYF. This sequence joins TRBV3-1 and TRBJ2-5; absent DNA, TCRdb's TRBD2 call cannot be checked. CDR3 length: 14 residues. The germline V gene has CDR1 LGHDT and CDR2 YNNKEL (reference sequence).

The chain is built from TRBV7-8 and TRBJ2-1; TCRdb lists TRBD2, though no DNA is available to test this call. The CDR3 has 17 residues. Germline V gene data show CDR1 as SGHVS and CDR2 as FQNEAQ. The CDR3: CASSLSGLAGARNEQFF.

The chain combines TRBV5-1 with TRBJ2-3; the TCRdb call, TRBD1, lacks DNA for checking. This CDR3 is built from 15 residues. Germline CDR1 and CDR2: SGHRS and YFSETQ. The chain's CDR3 is CASSLGAGQADTQYF.

The chain couples TRBV5-1 to TRBJ2-2; the D gene TCRdb calls, TRBD1, cannot be checked with no DNA. The V gene's germline CDR1 is SGHRS and CDR2 YFSETQ. The CDR3 is 14 residues long. CDR3 region: CASSLLSDTGELFF.

The V call is TRBV20-1, the J call TRBJ2-2; the TRBD2 assignment by TCRdb is unverifiable without DNA. This CDR3 comprises 17 residues. The germline V gene has CDR1 DFQATT and CDR2 SNEGSKA (reference sequence). The CDR3 sequence: CSARVGLGRAYTGELFF.

The gene calls are TRBV5-1 and TRBJ1-2; TCRdb's assignment of TRBD1 cannot be checked, as there is no DNA. The CDR3 runs to 14 residues. The germline gives CDR1 SGHRS, CDR2 YFSETQ. Here the CDR3 reads CASSLEGTYYGYTF.

The chain uses TRBV5-1 and TRBJ2-1; TCRdb returns TRBD1, unconfirmable since there is no DNA. The CDR3 length is 17 residues. Germline CDR1 reads SGHRS; CDR2 reads YFSETQ. CDR3 residues: CASSSLPGQGGHDEQFF.

This sequence joins TRBV6-1 and TRBJ2-2; TCRdb names TRBD1, which stays unverified in the absence of DNA. From germline, CDR1 is MNHNS and CDR2 SASEGT. The CDR3 consists of 15 residues. CDR3 amino acids: CASSSRGLTVGELFF.

The genes are TRBV7-2 and TRBJ2-3; as DNA is missing, the TRBD1 call by TCRdb cannot be tested. Germline-derived CDR1 and CDR2 are SGHTA and FQGNSA. This CDR3 is 13 amino acids long. CDR3 residues: CASSFPGADTQYF.

The chain carries TRBV7-2 and TRBJ2-3. The CDR3 is 16 residues long. Germline assignment: CDR1 SGHTA and CDR2 FQGNSA. The CDR3 loop is CASSLSQAYPPDTQYF.

The V and J genes are TRBV6-2 or TRBV6-3 and TRBJ2-3; TCRdb selects TRBD2, and the lack of DNA leaves this call unchecked. The germline V gene encodes CDR1 MNHEY and CDR2 SVGEGT. The CDR3 runs to 18 residues. CDR3 residues: CASSYSLTSGSSGDTQYF.

The chain recombines TRBV5-6 with TRBJ1-5. This CDR3 is 13 amino acids long. Germline V gene data show CDR1 as SGHDT and CDR2 as YYEEEE. The CDR3 reads CASSLGSGQPQHF.

V is TRBV5-1 and J is TRBJ2-1. There are 15 residues in the CDR3. The germline CDR1 and CDR2 sequences are SGHRS and YFSETQ. The CDR3 reads CASSLEQPFYNEQFF.